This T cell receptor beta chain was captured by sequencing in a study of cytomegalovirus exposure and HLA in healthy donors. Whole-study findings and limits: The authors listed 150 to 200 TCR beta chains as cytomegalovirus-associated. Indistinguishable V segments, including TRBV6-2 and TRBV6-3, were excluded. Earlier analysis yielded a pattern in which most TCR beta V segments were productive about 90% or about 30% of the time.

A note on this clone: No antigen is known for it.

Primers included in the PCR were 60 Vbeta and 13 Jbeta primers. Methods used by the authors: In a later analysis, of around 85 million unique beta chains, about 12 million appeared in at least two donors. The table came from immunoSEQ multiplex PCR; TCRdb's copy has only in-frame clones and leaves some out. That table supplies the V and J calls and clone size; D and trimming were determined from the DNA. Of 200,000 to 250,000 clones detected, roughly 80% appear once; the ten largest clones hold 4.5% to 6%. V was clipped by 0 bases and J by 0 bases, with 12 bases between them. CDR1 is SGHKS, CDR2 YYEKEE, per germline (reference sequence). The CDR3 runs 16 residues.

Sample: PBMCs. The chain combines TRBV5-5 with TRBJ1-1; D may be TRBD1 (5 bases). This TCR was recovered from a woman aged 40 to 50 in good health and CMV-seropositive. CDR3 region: CASSLDWNRMNTEAFF. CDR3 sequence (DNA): TGTGCCAGCAGCTTGGATTGGAACAGGATGAACACTGAAGCTTTCTTT.